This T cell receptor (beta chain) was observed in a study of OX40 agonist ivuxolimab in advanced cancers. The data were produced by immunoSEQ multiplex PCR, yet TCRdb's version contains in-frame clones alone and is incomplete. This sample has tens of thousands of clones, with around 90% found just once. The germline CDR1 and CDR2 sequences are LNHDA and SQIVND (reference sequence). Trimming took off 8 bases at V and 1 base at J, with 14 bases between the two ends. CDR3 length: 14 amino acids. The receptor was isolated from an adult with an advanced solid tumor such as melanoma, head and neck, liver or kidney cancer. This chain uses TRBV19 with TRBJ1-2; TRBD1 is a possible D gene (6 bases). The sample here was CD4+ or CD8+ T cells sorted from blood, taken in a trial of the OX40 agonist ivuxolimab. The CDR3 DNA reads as TGTGCCAGTCCTGAAGACAGGCGTAACTATGGCTACACCTTC. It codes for CASPEDRRNYGYTF.